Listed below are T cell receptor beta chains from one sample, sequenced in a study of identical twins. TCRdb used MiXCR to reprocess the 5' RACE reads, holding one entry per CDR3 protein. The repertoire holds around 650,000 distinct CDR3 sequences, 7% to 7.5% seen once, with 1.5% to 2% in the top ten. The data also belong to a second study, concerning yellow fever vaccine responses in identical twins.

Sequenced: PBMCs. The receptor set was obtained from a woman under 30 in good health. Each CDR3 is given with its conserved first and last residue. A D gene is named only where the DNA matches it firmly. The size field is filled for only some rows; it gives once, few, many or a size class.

CASRPLAGSETQYF	TGTGCCAGCAGGCCACTAGCGGGATCGGAGACCCAGTACTTC	TRBJ2-5	TRBD2	TRBV12-3/TRBV12-4	many
CASSLTGAYTDTQYF	TGCGCCAGCAGCTTGACAGGGGCCTACACAGATACGCAGTATTTT	TRBJ2-3	TRBD1	TRBV5-1	.
CASSKDPYNEQFF	TGTGCCAGCAGCAAGGACCCGTACAATGAGCAGTTCTTC	TRBJ2-1	.	TRBV3-1	.
CASSLGLRDSQETQYF	TGTGCCAGCAGCCTGGGGCTCAGGGACAGCCAAGAGACCCAGTACTTC	TRBJ2-5	TRBD1	TRBV7-9	.
CASSVSAGGDTDTQYF	TGTGCCAGCAGCGTCTCAGCGGGAGGAGACACAGATACGCAGTATTTT	TRBJ2-3	TRBD2	TRBV9	.
CASRGRGLDTGELFF	TGTGCCAGCAGAGGGCGAGGGTTGGACACCGGGGAGCTGTTTTTT	TRBJ2-2	.	TRBV27	few
CASSLKGLAGTETQYF	TGTGCCAGCAGCTTAAAAGGACTAGCGGGTACGGAGACCCAGTACTTC	TRBJ2-5	TRBD2	TRBV7-3	few
CASSHRAGIGTGELFF	TGTGCCAGCAGCCACCGAGCGGGGATTGGGACCGGGGAGCTGTTTTTT	TRBJ2-2	TRBD2	TRBV3-1	many
CASSLERLEGQQETQYF	TGTGCCAGCAGCTTAGAGAGGCTGGAGGGACAACAAGAGACCCAGTACTTC	TRBJ2-5	.	TRBV7-9	.
CASSLGDRDWMGNTGELFF	TGTGCCAGCAGCTTGGGGGACAGGGATTGGATGGGGAACACCGGGGAGCTGTTTTTT	TRBJ2-2	TRBD1	TRBV5-4	.
CSALTAHSNQPQHF	TGCAGTGCTCTGACAGCCCATAGCAATCAGCCCCAGCATTTT	TRBJ1-5	.	TRBV20-1	few
CASSFNSGTGYNEQFF	TGCGCCAGCAGCTTTAATTCCGGGACAGGGTACAATGAGCAGTTCTTC	TRBJ2-1	TRBD1	TRBV5-1	.
CASSFPGGTGELFF	TGCGCCAGCAGCTTCCCGGGGGGAACCGGGGAGCTGTTTTTT	TRBJ2-2	TRBD2	TRBV5-1	.
CASSLGGDRGQETQYF	TGTGCCAGCAGCTTAGGAGGGGACAGGGGGCAAGAGACCCAGTACTTC	TRBJ2-5	TRBD1	TRBV7-9	.
CSVSPSVGRADGELFF	TGCAGCGTGTCCCCTAGCGTTGGGAGGGCAGACGGGGAGCTGTTTTTT	TRBJ2-2	TRBD2	TRBV29-1	.
CASKGGLAAYEQYF	TGCGCCAGCAAGGGGGGGCTAGCCGCCTACGAGCAGTACTTC	TRBJ2-7	.	TRBV5-1	.
CASGISLYGYTF	TGTGCCAGCGGAATATCCCTCTATGGCTACACCTTC	TRBJ1-2	.	TRBV6-5	.
CASSLNVLSYEQYF	TGTGCCAGCAGCTTAAATGTACTTTCCTACGAGCAGTACTTC	TRBJ2-7	.	TRBV7-2	few
CASSQGSQTSSYEQYF	TGTGCCAGCAGCCAAGGCTCCCAGACGAGCTCCTACGAGCAGTACTTC	TRBJ2-7	.	TRBV4-2	.
CASRTSGRSFETQYF	TGTGCCAGCAGGACTAGCGGGAGGAGTTTTGAGACCCAGTACTTC	TRBJ2-5	TRBD2	TRBV6-1	few
CASSQELRLAGYTDTQYF	TGTGCCAGCAGCCAAGAACTGAGACTAGCGGGGTACACAGATACGCAGTATTTT	TRBJ2-3	TRBD2	TRBV4-2	many
CSAWTALNEKLFF	TGCAGTGCTTGGACTGCGCTTAATGAAAAACTGTTTTTT	TRBJ1-4	.	TRBV20-1	many
CATSRAPGQGYEQYF	TGTGCCACCAGCAGAGCCCCGGGACAGGGCTACGAGCAGTACTTC	TRBJ2-7	TRBD1	TRBV15	.
CASSYFRGQPIYF	TGTGCCAGCAGTTACTTCAGGGGGCAGCCCATATATTTT	TRBJ1-3	TRBD1	TRBV6-5	few
CASSPSGGLNTEAFF	TGTGCCAGCTCACCGTCGGGGGGACTGAACACTGAAGCTTTCTTT	TRBJ1-1	.	TRBV18	few
CSANPQDERTEAFF	TGCAGTGCTAACCCTCAGGATGAGAGGACTGAAGCTTTCTTT	TRBJ1-1	.	TRBV20-1	many
CAISTTLGGVGEQYF	TGTGCCATCAGTACTACATTAGGCGGAGTGGGGGAGCAGTACTTC	TRBJ2-7	.	TRBV10-3	few
CASSLWLAGGETQYF	TGTGCCAGCAGCTTGTGGCTAGCGGGGGGAGAGACCCAGTACTTC	TRBJ2-5	TRBD2	TRBV7-9	.
CATSAGPLDRTGELFF	TGTGCCACCAGTGCTGGCCCACTAGACCGCACCGGGGAGCTGTTTTTT	TRBJ2-2	.	TRBV24-1	.
CASVPGSTDTQYF	TGTGCTAGTGTCCCCGGGAGCACAGATACGCAGTATTTT	TRBJ2-3	.	TRBV12-5	.
CSARLAGQRYNEQFF	TGCAGTGCTAGGTTGGCGGGACAGAGATACAATGAGCAGTTCTTC	TRBJ2-1	.	TRBV20-1	many
CASSQARTVNSPLHF	TGTGCCAGCAGCCAAGCAAGGACGGTGAATTCACCCCTCCACTTT	TRBJ1-6	.	TRBV3-1	many
CASSSEGEQYF	TGTGCCAGCAGCTCCGAGGGGGAGCAGTACTTC	TRBJ2-7	.	TRBV9	many
CASSGGQGGVGNTEAFF	TGTGCCAGCAGTGGGGGACAGGGAGGAGTGGGGAACACTGAAGCTTTCTTT	TRBJ1-1	TRBD1	TRBV6-1	many